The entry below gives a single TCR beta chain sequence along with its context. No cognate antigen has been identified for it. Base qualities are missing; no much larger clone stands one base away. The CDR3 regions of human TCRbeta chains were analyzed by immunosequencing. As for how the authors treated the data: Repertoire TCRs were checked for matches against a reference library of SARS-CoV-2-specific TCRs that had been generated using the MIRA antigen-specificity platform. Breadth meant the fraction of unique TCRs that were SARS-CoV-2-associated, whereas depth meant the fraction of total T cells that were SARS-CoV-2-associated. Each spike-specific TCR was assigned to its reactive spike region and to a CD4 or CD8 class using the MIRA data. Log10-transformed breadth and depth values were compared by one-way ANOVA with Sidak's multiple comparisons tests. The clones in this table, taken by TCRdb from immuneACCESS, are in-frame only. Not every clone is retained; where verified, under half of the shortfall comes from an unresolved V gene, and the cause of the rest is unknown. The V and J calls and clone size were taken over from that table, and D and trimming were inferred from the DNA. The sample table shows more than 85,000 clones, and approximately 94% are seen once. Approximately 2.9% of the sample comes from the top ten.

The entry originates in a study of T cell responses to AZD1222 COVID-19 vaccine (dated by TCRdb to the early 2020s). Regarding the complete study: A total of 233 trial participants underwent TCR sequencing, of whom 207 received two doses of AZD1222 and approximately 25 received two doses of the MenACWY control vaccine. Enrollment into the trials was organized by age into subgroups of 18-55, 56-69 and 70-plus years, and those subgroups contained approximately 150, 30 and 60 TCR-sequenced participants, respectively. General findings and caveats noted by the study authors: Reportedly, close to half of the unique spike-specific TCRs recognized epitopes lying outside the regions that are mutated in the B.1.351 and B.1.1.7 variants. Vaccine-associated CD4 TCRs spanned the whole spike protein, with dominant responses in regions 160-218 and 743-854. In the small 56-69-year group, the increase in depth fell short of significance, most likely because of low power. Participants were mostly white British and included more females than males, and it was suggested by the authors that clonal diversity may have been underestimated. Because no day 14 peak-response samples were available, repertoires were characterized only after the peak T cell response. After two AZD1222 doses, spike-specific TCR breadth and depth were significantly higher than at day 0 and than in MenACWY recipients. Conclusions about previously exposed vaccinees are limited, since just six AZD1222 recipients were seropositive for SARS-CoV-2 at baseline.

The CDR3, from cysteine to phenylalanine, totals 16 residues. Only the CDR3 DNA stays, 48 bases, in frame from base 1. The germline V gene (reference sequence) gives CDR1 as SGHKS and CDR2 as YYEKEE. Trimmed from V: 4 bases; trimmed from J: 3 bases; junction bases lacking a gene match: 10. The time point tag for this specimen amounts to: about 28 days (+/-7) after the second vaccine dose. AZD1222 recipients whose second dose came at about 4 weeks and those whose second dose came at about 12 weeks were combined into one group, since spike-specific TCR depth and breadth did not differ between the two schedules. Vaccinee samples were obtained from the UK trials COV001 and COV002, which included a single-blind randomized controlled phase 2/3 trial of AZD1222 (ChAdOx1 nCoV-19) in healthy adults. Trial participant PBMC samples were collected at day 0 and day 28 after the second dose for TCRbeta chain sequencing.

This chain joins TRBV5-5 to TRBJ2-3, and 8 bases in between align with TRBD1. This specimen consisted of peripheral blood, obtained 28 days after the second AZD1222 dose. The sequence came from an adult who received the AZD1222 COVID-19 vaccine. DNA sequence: TGTGCCAGCAGCCCTAGGGGACAGGTCGCGACAGATACGCAGTATTTT. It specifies CASSPRGQVATDTQYF.